One sample yielded the 6 T cell receptor beta chains listed below, sequenced in a study of blood T cells in healthy people across ages. Next came a second PCR, run for about 6 to 12 cycles, which used a sample-barcoded 5' primer along with a J-beta primer mix. Using its own MiXCR run on the 5' RACE reads, TCRdb lists one record per CDR3 protein. This table holds about 1.6 million distinct CDR3 sequences, about 31% found once. Material for sequencing was blood. These receptors all stem from a woman in her 30s in good health.

The J gene is TRBJ1-1, the V gene TRBV18, with a tentative D call TRBD1 (5 bases). The V end was cut by 5 bases, the J end by 4 bases, with 14 bases between. The CDR3 loop spans 14 amino acids. CDR1 and CDR2 (germline): KGHSH, LQKENI. DNA of the CDR3: TGTGCCAGCTCAGCCCCAGGGTCGATCACTGAAGCTTTCTTT. It codes for CASSAPGSITEAFF. Combining the CDR3 with reference TRBV18 and TRBJ1-1 gives the whole variable domain NAGVMQNPRHLVRRRGQEARLRCSPMKGHSHVYWYRQLPEEGLKFMVYLQKENIIDESGMPKERFSAEFPKEGPSILRIQQVVRGDSAAYFCASSAPGSITEAFFGQGTRLTVV.

V usage is TRBV12-3 or TRBV12-4 and J usage is TRBJ2-2; tentatively, D is TRBD1 (6 bases). The germline V and J ends were trimmed by 6 bases and 0 bases, with 20 bases remaining between them. The CDR3 runs 18 residues. CDR3 sequence reads: CASRAYRESITNTGELFF. Written as DNA, the CDR3 is TGTGCCAGCAGGGCCTACAGGGAATCAATTACGAACACCGGGGAGCTGTTTTTT.

J is TRBJ2-7 and V is TRBV20-1, with TRBD1 identical over 9 bases. J lost 5 bases, V lost 5 bases, and 10 bases had no gene match. Per germline, CDR1 DFQATT and CDR2 SNEGSKA (reference sequence). CDR3 length equals 14 residues. The CDR3, as DNA: TGCAGTGCTCTACAGGGGGCGAGTGTCCACGAGCAGTACTTC. Translating gives CSALQGASVHEQYF.

This clonotype has at least ten counts. This chain connects TRBV20-1 to TRBJ2-3; D ambiguous. Germline CDR1 and CDR2: DFQATT and SNEGSKA (reference sequence). This CDR3 spans 11 amino acids. Trimming pared 7 bases from V and 0 bases from J, leaving 5 bases between. The CDR3 reads CSVRSTDTQYF. CDR3 bases: TGCAGTGTCCGTAGCACAGATACGCAGTATTTT.

Worth noting for this clonotype: A much larger clone is a single base away; this may be a read error. The chain joins TRBV29-1 to TRBJ2-1, with 12 bases matching TRBD2. The germline CDR1 and CDR2 sequences are SQVTM and ANQGSEA. This CDR3 spans 13 amino acids. The CDR3 reads CGGLAGGPNEQFF. The CDR3 coding sequence is TGCGGCGGTCTAGCGGGGGGGCCCAATGAGCAGTTCTTC.

This chain joins TRBV27 and TRBJ2-6; D remains ambiguous. This CDR3 comprises 13 residues. The germline V gene encodes CDR1 MNHEY and CDR2 SMNVEV (reference sequence). Deletions cut 3 bases from V and 4 bases from J, with 4 bases between. For the CDR3, the DNA is TGTGCCAGCAGTTTCCGCGGGGCCAACGTCCTGACTTTC. This codes for CASSFRGANVLTF.